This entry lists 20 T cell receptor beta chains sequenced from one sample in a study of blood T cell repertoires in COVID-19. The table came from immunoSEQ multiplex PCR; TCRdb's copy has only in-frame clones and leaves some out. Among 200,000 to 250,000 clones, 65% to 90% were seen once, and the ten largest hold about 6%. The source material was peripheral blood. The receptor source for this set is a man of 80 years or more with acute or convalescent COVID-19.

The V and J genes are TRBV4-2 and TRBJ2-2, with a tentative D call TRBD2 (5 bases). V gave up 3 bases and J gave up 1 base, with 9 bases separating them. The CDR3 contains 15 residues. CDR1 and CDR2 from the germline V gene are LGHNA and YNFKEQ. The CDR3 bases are TGTGCCAGCAGCCAGGCCCGGGGGAACACCGGGGAGCTGTTTTTT. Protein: CASSQARGNTGELFF.

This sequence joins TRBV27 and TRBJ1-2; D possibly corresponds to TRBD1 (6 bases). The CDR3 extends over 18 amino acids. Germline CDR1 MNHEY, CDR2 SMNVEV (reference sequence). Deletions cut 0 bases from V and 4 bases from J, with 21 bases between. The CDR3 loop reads CASSLSVGARRLSYGYTF. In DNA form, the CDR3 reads TGTGCCAGCAGTTTATCCGTGGGGGCTCGAAGGTTGAGCTATGGCTACACCTTC.

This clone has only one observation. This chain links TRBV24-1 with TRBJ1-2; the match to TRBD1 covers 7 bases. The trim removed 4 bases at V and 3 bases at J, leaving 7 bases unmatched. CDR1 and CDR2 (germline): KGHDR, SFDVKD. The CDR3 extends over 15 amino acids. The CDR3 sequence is CATSDAGTADYGYTF. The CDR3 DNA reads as TGTGCCACCAGTGACGCCGGGACAGCCGACTATGGCTACACCTTC.

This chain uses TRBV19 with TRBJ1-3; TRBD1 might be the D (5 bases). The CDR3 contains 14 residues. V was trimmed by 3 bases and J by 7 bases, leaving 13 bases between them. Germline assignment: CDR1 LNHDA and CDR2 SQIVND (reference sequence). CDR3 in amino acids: CASSIAGTPNTIYF. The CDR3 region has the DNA TGTGCCAGTAGTATCGCGGGGACGCCGAACACCATATATTTT.

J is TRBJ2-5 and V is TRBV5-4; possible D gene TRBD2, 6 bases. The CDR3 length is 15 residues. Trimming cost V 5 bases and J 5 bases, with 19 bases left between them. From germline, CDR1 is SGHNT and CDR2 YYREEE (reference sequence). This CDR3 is CASRDRDSHPETQYF. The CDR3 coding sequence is TGTGCCAGCAGGGACCGGGACTCCCACCCGGAGACCCAGTACTTC.

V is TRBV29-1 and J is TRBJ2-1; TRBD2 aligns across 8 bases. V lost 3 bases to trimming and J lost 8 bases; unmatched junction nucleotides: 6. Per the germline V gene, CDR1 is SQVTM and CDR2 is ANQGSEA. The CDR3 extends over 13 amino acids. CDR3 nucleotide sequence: TGCAGCGTTGAGCGGGGGGAGGTATATGAGCAGTTCTTC. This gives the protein CSVERGEVYEQFF.

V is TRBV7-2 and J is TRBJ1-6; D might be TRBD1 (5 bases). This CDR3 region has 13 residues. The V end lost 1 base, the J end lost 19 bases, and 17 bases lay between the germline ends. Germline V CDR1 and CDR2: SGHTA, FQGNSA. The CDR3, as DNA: TGTGCCAGCAGCTTAGTCCTAACGGGGGTACCTCACTTT. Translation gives CASSLVLTGVPHF.

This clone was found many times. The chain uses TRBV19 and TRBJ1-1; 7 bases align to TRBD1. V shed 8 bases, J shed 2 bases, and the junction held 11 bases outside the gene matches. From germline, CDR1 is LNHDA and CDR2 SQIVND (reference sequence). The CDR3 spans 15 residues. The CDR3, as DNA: TGTGCCAGTTGGGACAGTCAAAGACCAAACACTGAAGCTTTCTTT. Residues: CASWDSQRPNTEAFF.

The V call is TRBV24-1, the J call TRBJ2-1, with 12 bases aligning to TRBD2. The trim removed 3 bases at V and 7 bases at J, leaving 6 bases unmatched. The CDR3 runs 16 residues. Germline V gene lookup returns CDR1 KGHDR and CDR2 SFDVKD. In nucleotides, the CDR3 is TGTGCCACCAGTGATGCGACTAGCGGGAGAAGAAATGAGCAGTTCTTC. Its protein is CATSDATSGRRNEQFF.

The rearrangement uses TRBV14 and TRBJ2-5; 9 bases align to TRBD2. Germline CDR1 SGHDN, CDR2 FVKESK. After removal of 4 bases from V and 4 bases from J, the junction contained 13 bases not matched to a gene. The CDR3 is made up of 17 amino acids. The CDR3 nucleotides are TGTGCCAGCAGCCCCGCAAGGTTTCTAGCGGGGAGAGAGACCCAGTACTTC. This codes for CASSPARFLAGRETQYF.

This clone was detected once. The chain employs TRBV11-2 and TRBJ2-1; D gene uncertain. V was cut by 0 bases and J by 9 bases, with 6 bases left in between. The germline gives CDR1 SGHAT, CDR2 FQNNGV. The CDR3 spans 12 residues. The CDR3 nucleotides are TGTGCCAGCAGCTTAGAAACGGGTGAGCAGTTCTTC. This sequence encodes CASSLETGEQFF.

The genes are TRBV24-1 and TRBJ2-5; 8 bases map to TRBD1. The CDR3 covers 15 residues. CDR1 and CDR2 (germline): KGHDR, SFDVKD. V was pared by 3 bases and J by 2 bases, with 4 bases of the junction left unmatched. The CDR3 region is CATSDPRGLQETQYF. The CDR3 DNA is TGTGCCACCAGTGATCCCAGGGGGCTTCAAGAGACCCAGTACTTC.

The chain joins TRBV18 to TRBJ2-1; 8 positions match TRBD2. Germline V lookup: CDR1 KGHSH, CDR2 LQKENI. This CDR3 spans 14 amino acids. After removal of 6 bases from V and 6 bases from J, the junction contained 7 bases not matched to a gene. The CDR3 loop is CASSPGLGTNEQFF. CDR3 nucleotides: TGTGCCAGCTCCCCGGGACTAGGGACCAATGAGCAGTTCTTC.

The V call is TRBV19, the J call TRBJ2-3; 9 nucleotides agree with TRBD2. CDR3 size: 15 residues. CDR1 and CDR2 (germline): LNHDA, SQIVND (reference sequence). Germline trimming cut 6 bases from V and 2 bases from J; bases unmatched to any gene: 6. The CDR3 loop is CASSETSGHTDTQYF. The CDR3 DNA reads TGTGCCAGTAGCGAGACTAGCGGACACACAGATACGCAGTATTTT.

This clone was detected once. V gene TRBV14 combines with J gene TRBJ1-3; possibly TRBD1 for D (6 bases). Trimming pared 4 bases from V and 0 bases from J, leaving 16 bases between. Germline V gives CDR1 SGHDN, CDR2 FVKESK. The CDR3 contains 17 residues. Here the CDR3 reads CASSPRDKASSGNTIYF. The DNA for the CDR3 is TGTGCCAGCAGCCCCAGGGACAAAGCGTCCTCTGGAAACACCATATATTTT.

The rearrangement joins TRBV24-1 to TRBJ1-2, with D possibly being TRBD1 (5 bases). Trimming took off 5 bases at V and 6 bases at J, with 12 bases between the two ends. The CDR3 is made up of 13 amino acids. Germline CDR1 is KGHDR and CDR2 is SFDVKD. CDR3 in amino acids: CATSVGAGDGYTF. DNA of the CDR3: TGTGCCACCAGTGTAGGGGCAGGTGATGGCTACACCTTC.

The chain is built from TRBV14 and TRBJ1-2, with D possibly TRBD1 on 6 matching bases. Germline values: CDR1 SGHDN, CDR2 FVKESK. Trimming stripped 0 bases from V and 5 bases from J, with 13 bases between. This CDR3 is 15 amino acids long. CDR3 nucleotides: TGTGCCAGCAGCCAAGAGTCCAGGGGCGCGTATGGCTACACCTTC. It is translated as CASSQESRGAYGYTF.

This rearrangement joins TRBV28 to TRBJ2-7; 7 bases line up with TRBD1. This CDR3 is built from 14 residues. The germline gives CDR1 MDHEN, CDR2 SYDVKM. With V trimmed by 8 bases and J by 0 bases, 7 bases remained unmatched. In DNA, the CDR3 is TGTGCCAGCTTTTCCGGGACAGTCTCCTACGAGCAGTACTTC. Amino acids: CASFSGTVSYEQYF.

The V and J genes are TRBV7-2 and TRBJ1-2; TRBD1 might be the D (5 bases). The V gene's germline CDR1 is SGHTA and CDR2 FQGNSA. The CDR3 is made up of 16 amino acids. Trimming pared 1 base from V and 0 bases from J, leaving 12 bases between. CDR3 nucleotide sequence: TGTGCCAGCAGCTTAGTCGTAGCAGGGCCTAACTATGGCTACACCTTC. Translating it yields CASSLVVAGPNYGYTF. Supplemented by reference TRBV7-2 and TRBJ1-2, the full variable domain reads GAGVSQSPSNKVTEKGKDVELRCDPISGHTALYWYRQSLGQGLEFLIYFQGNSAPDKSGLPSDRFSAERTGGSVSTLTIQRTQQEDSAVYLCASSLVVAGPNYGYTFGSGTRLTVV.

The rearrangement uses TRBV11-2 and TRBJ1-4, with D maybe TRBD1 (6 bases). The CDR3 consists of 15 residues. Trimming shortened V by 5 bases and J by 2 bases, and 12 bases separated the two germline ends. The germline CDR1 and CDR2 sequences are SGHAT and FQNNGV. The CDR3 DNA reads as TGTGCCAGCAGCGCCAGGGGTGGGACTAATGAAAAACTGTTTTTT. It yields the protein CASSARGGTNEKLFF.